A single sample is the source of the 30 T cell receptor beta chains below, sequenced in a study of T-cell reconstitution after alpha-beta-depleted transplantation in children. The library targeted TCRbeta and was prepared with unique molecular identifiers. TCRdb reanalysed the PCR reads using MiXCR and keeps one entry per CDR3 protein. The repertoire holds about 540,000 distinct CDR3 sequences, approximately 16% seen once, with 2.5% to 4% in the top ten. The source material was PBMCs from the stem cell graft donor, sampled from the stem cell graft. The receptors were sampled from a human donor who donated a stem cell graft to a child with acute lymphoblastic leukemia.

This clonotype occurred a few times. CDR3 sequence (DNA): TGTGCCAGCAGTCCTGGGACAGGGAGAGTCTATGGCTACACCTTC. It translates to CASSPGTGRVYGYTF. The gene calls are TRBV6-1 and TRBJ1-2; 9 nucleotides match TRBD1. Trimming cost V 5 bases and J 4 bases; bases outside gene matches: 8. The CDR3 runs 15 residues. Germline V gene data show CDR1 as MNHNS and CDR2 as SASEGT.

This clonotype was detected ten times or more. This sequence joins TRBV12-3 or TRBV12-4 and TRBJ1-2, with TRBD1 as a possible D gene (6 bases). This CDR3 is built from 16 residues. Trimming took off 5 bases at V and 4 bases at J, with 20 bases between the two ends. CDR3 loop: CASSPEDSPRTYGYTF. CDR3 nucleotides: TGTGCCAGCAGTCCAGAGGACAGCCCCCGGACCTATGGCTACACCTTC.

A few counts support this clonotype. This chain joins TRBV7-3 and TRBJ2-1, with 7 bases identical to TRBD2. There are 15 residues in the CDR3. Losses at the gene ends were 5 bases for V and 5 bases for J; bases not matched to a gene: 9. Germline CDR1 reads SGHTA; CDR2 reads FQGTGA. CDR3 loop: CASSASGLGHNEQFF. The CDR3, as DNA: TGTGCCAGCAGCGCCTCCGGACTAGGGCACAATGAGCAGTTCTTC.

The chain couples TRBV20-1 to TRBJ1-1, with TRBD1 identical over 8 bases. This CDR3 comprises 14 residues. V was clipped by 6 bases and J by 7 bases; unmatched bases: 13. Germline V gives CDR1 DFQATT, CDR2 SNEGSKA (reference sequence). CDR3 protein: CSAERGQARNEAFF. DNA for the CDR3: TGCAGTGCAGAGCGGGGACAGGCTCGTAATGAAGCTTTCTTT.

Concerning this clonotype: Germline and junction disagree at one end, which may indicate a read error. The genes are TRBV7-3 and TRBJ2-3; TRBD1 or TRBD2 may be the D gene (5 bases each). Germline loops: CDR1 SGHTA, CDR2 FQGTGA. The CDR3 spans 20 residues. The CDR3 DNA sequence: TGTGCCTGCAGCTTAACGGGCTTGACCAGTTGGGGGATGAGCACAGATACGCAGTATTTT. This encodes CACSLTGLTSWGMSTDTQYF.

This clonotype was seen a handful of times. This rearrangement joins TRBV5-5 to TRBJ2-1; D may be TRBD2 (5 bases). This CDR3 is 15 amino acids long. V lost 0 bases and J 5 bases, leaving 12 bases between the germline ends. The germline CDR1 and CDR2 sequences are SGHKS and YYEKEE (reference sequence). DNA of the CDR3: TGTGCCAGCAGCTTGGATATTACGGGGAACAATGAGCAGTTCTTC. Protein sequence: CASSLDITGNNEQFF.

The rearrangement uses TRBV11-2 and TRBJ1-6; maybe TRBD1 (5 bases). Germline V lookup: CDR1 SGHAT, CDR2 FQNNGV. The length of the CDR3 is 16 residues. Trimming cost V 4 bases and J 11 bases, with 21 bases left between them. The CDR3 protein is CASSSIRDAQGPPLHF. CDR3 coding DNA: TGTGCCAGCAGCTCCATCCGGGACGCCCAAGGGCCACCCCTCCACTTT.

This clonotype appeared a few times. The V gene is TRBV28, the J gene TRBJ1-2; D is uncertain. The germline CDR1 and CDR2 sequences are MDHEN and SYDVKM. Between the trimmed V and J ends, which lost 10 bases and 1 base, there was a span of 7 bases. This CDR3 contains 11 residues. CDR3 DNA sequence: TGTGCCATCGGTTTTAACTATGGCTACACCTTC. Translating it yields CAIGFNYGYTF.

The table lists this clonotype with many counts. This chain connects TRBV25-1 to TRBJ1-1; D gene unclear. This CDR3 region has 13 residues. CDR1 is MGHDK, CDR2 SYGVNS, per germline. V dropped 5 bases and J dropped 1 base, with 8 bases sitting between them. Written as DNA, the CDR3 is TGTGCCAGCAGTCTTAGTCAGAACACTGAAGCTTTCTTT. As protein: CASSLSQNTEAFF.

This clonotype was counted only a few times. The genes are TRBV14 and TRBJ2-1, with 8 bases lining up with TRBD2. The junction had 10 bases not matched to a gene; V was cut back by 0 bases and J by 0 bases. The CDR3 spans 19 residues. The germline gives CDR1 SGHDN, CDR2 FVKESK. The CDR3 nucleotides are TGTGCCAGCAGCCAAGATCGGACTAGCTTTGGGACCTCCTACAATGAGCAGTTCTTC. It specifies CASSQDRTSFGTSYNEQFF.

V gene TRBV10-3 combines with J gene TRBJ2-1; 9 nucleotides line up with TRBD2. The germline V gene has CDR1 ENHRY and CDR2 SYGVKD. The CDR3 extends over 16 amino acids. The junction had 7 bases not matched to a gene; V was cut back by 0 bases and J by 7 bases. CDR3 in amino acids: CAISESASGVRNEQFF. In nucleotides, the CDR3 is TGTGCCATCAGTGAGTCCGCTAGCGGGGTACGTAATGAGCAGTTCTTC.

V is TRBV5-6 and J is TRBJ2-3; no clear D gene. V lost 1 base, J lost 2 bases, and 14 bases lay in between. The CDR3 is 16 amino acids. Per germline, CDR1 SGHDT and CDR2 YYEEEE. The CDR3 loop is CASSLPLDSFTDTQYF. For the CDR3, the DNA is TGTGCCAGCAGCTTGCCGTTAGACTCGTTCACAGATACGCAGTATTTT.

In its sample, this clonotype was seen a few times. CDR3 residues: CAIRPAGGADTQYF. The DNA for the CDR3 is TGTGCCATCAGACCAGCGGGAGGTGCAGATACGCAGTATTTT. The genes are TRBV10-3 and TRBJ2-3; 9 nucleotides line up with TRBD2. CDR1 is ENHRY, CDR2 SYGVKD, per germline. Trimming cost V 6 bases and J 4 bases; bases outside gene matches: 5. CDR3 length: 14 amino acids.

The sample holds a few counts of this clonotype. V usage is TRBV5-1 and J usage is TRBJ2-7, with a tentative D call TRBD2 (6 bases). V was shortened by 1 base and J by 5 bases, with 10 bases between the two germline ends. This CDR3 has 13 amino acids. Germline lookup yields CDR1 SGHRS and CDR2 YFSETQ. Here the CDR3 reads CASSLLGRHEQYF. In DNA, the CDR3 is TGCGCCAGCAGCTTGCTAGGGAGGCACGAGCAGTACTTC.

The chain combines TRBV27 with TRBJ2-2; no reliable D call. The CDR3 covers 14 residues. V lost 3 bases to trimming and J lost 6 bases, with 11 bases between them. The V gene's germline CDR1 is MNHEY and CDR2 SMNVEV (reference sequence). CDR3: CASSFGSKAGELFF. DNA for the CDR3: TGTGCCAGCAGTTTCGGCAGTAAGGCCGGGGAGCTGTTTTTT.

This clonotype was observed a handful of times. V and J are TRBV20-1 and TRBJ2-3; 9 bases map to TRBD2. V lost 5 bases, J lost 3 bases, and 6 bases stayed unmatched. The length of the CDR3 is 14 residues. Germline V CDR1 and CDR2: DFQATT, SNEGSKA (reference sequence). Here the CDR3 reads CSAVSGSGTDTQYF. CDR3 nucleotides: TGCAGTGCTGTTAGCGGGAGTGGTACAGATACGCAGTATTTT.

V gene TRBV11-2 combines with J gene TRBJ1-2; D gene uncertain. Trimming cost V 1 base and J 8 bases, with 11 bases left between them. CDR1 and CDR2 from the germline V gene are SGHAT and FQNNGV. This CDR3 spans 13 amino acids. CDR3 in amino acids: CASSLGSGEGYTF. The CDR3 coding sequence is TGTGCCAGCAGCTTAGGGTCAGGAGAAGGCTACACCTTC.

This chain joins TRBV14 and TRBJ2-7, with TRBD2 matching over 7 bases. The junction had 9 bases not matched to a gene; V was cut back by 0 bases and J by 4 bases. This CDR3 region has 16 residues. Germline V lookup: CDR1 SGHDN, CDR2 FVKESK. CDR3 residues: CASSQDKASGLYEQYF. CDR3 coding DNA: TGTGCCAGCAGCCAAGATAAGGCTAGCGGATTATACGAGCAGTACTTC.

This clonotype was counted a few times. The V and J genes are TRBV6-1 and TRBJ2-7; D is perhaps TRBD2 (6 bases). V was shortened by 3 bases and J by 0 bases, with 9 bases between the two germline ends. The CDR3 extends over 14 amino acids. Germline-derived CDR1 and CDR2 are MNHNS and SASEGT. This CDR3 is CASSDWDFSYEQYF. CDR3 bases: TGTGCCAGCAGTGATTGGGACTTCTCCTACGAGCAGTACTTC.

This clonotype has only a few counts. V usage is TRBV4-1 and J usage is TRBJ2-4; the D is unclear. This CDR3 region has 16 residues. Germline-derived CDR1 and CDR2 are MGHRA and YSYEKL. V lost 0 bases and J 0 bases, leaving 9 bases between the germline ends. Here the CDR3 reads CASSQDRPLAKNIQYF. The DNA of the CDR3 is TGCGCCAGCAGCCAAGATCGGCCTCTAGCCAAAAACATTCAGTACTTC.

This clonotype has a handful of counts. The chain carries TRBV6-1 and TRBJ1-1; maybe TRBD1 (6 bases). This CDR3 has 14 residues. Germline loops: CDR1 MNHNS, CDR2 SASEGT. Trimming pared 3 bases from V and 7 bases from J, leaving 15 bases between. The CDR3 sequence is CASSEVGALGEAFF. In DNA, the CDR3 is TGTGCCAGCAGTGAGGTGGGGGCTTTAGGTGAAGCTTTCTTT.

This clonotype was detected only a few times. J is TRBJ2-7 and V is TRBV7-9; 8 bases match TRBD2. Germline V gene data show CDR1 as SEHNR and CDR2 as FQNEAQ (reference sequence). The CDR3 has 12 amino acids. V gave up 5 bases and J gave up 6 bases; unmatched junction bases: 3. The CDR3 protein is CASSITSGEQYF. Here the CDR3 DNA reads TGTGCCAGCAGCATTACTAGCGGCGAGCAGTACTTC.

This clonotype was counted ten times or more. The V gene is TRBV5-1, the J gene TRBJ2-1; 9 bases fit TRBD2. Looked up from germline, CDR1 is SGHRS and CDR2 is YFSETQ. V lost 1 base and J lost 3; bases outside the gene matches: 2. This CDR3 region has 15 residues. The CDR3 DNA reads TGCGCCAGCAGCTTGTTAGCGGGAGACTACAATGAGCAGTTCTTC. Translation gives CASSLLAGDYNEQFF.

This clonotype was counted between two and nine times. The CDR3 DNA reads as TGTGCCAGCAGCAACGGACAAGGAGGCGCCTACGAGCAGTACTTC. Translating gives CASSNGQGGAYEQYF. This chain joins TRBV27 and TRBJ2-7; D is tentatively TRBD1 or TRBD2 (5 bases each). From germline, CDR1 is MNHEY and CDR2 SMNVEV (reference sequence). This CDR3 is 15 amino acids long. V lost 6 bases, J lost 2 bases, and 17 bases lay in between.

V gene TRBV6-1 combines with J gene TRBJ2-3; maybe TRBD2 (5 bases). V lost 6 bases to trimming and J lost 4 bases, with 20 bases between them. The CDR3 spans 16 residues. Looked up from germline, CDR1 is MNHNS and CDR2 is SASEGT. Here the CDR3 reads CASRDLKAVGADTQYF. The CDR3 DNA reads as TGTGCCAGCAGGGACTTAAAAGCGGTCGGCGCAGATACGCAGTATTTT.

The chain recombines TRBV3-1 with TRBJ1-6; D unclear. CDR3 length: 15 amino acids. V gave up 4 bases and J gave up 8 bases, with 15 bases separating them. Per the germline V gene, CDR1 is LGHDT and CDR2 is YNNKEL (reference sequence). CDR3 coding DNA: TGTGCCAGCAGCCCCGAGGAGGGAGGGTATTCACCCCTCCACTTT. It is translated as CASSPEEGGYSPLHF.

This clonotype has ten or more counts. The gene calls are TRBV5-6 and TRBJ1-5; no clear D gene. Germline V lookup: CDR1 SGHDT, CDR2 YYEEEE. The CDR3 runs 13 residues. V lost 0 bases, J lost 5 bases, and 6 bases lay in between. CDR3: CASSLGRYQPQHF. CDR3 DNA: TGTGCCAGCAGCTTGGGGCGGTATCAGCCCCAGCATTTT.

This clonotype was seen a few times. The gene calls are TRBV20-1 and TRBJ2-7; weak D call: TRBD2 (6 bases). CDR3 length equals 13 residues. Germline CDR1 reads DFQATT; CDR2 reads SNEGSKA (reference sequence). V lost 4 bases to trimming and J lost 0 bases, with 10 bases between them. The CDR3 nucleotides read TGCAGTGCTATGGCGGGAATCTCCTACGAGCAGTACTTC. Its protein is CSAMAGISYEQYF.

This clonotype has a handful of counts. The chain couples TRBV6-5 to TRBJ1-4, with no clear D. Per the germline V gene, CDR1 is MNHEY and CDR2 is SVGAGI. This CDR3 comprises 15 residues. V dropped 2 bases and J dropped 5 bases, with 12 bases sitting between them. CDR3 in amino acids: CASSYEGRLNEKLFF. The CDR3 DNA follows: TGTGCCAGCAGTTACGAAGGACGGCTAAATGAAAAACTGTTTTTT.

The J gene is TRBJ2-1, the V gene TRBV2, with 9 bases aligning to TRBD2. J lost 2 bases, V lost 4 bases, and 3 bases had no gene match. The germline gives CDR1 SNHLY, CDR2 FYNNEI. CDR3 length: 15 amino acids. This CDR3 is CASSASGEPYNEQFF. The CDR3 DNA sequence: TGTGCCAGCAGTGCTAGCGGGGAACCCTACAATGAGCAGTTCTTC. Complete variable domain (other parts from reference TRBV2 and TRBJ2-1): EPEVTQTPSHQVTQMGQEVILRCVPISNHLYFYWYRQILGQKVEFLVSFYNNEISEKSEIFDDQFSVERPDGSNFTLKIRSTKLEDSAMYFCASSASGEPYNEQFFGPGTRLTVL.